The present T cell receptor (beta chain) was sequenced within a study of OX40 agonist ivuxolimab in advanced cancers. At the level of the study: Anti-PD-1, anti-PD-L1 or anti-CTLA-4 therapy given earlier was allowed, and 30% to 45% had some. Two cutaneous melanoma patients and one hepatocellular carcinoma patient, three in all, had partial responses.

The data were produced by immunoSEQ multiplex PCR, yet TCRdb's version contains in-frame clones alone and is incomplete. The sample lists about 68,000 clones, approximately 90% occurring once. CDR1 WSHSY and CDR2 SAAADI come from the germline V gene. Trimming pared 6 bases from V and 0 bases from J, leaving 17 bases between. The CDR3 contains 17 residues. With regard to this clone: No antigen is known for it.

Whole-study results and caveats: Clonal expansion by week 6 occurred in CD4+ and CD8+ blood T cells (at 0.1 to 3.0 mg/kg).

Sample: CD4+ or CD8+ T cells sorted from blood, taken in a trial of the OX40 agonist ivuxolimab. J is TRBJ2-2 and V is TRBV10-2, with D possibly being TRBD2 (5 bases). The TCR sequence derives from an adult with an advanced solid tumor such as melanoma, head and neck, liver or kidney cancer. The CDR3 spells CASRHGGTPTNTGELFF. The DNA for the CDR3 is TGCGCCAGCAGGCACGGAGGCACCCCAACGAACACCGGGGAGCTGTTTTTT.